This T cell receptor beta chain was captured in a study of low-dose radiotherapy and immunotherapy resistance in tumors. Study at large: Across 26 weeks, 13 Gy in total went to Cohort 2, delivered as 1 Gy per fraction every two weeks.

The time point: after trial treatment. Stated treatment: LDRT plus nivolumab, ipilimumab, low-dose cyclophosphamide and aspirin (RACIN trial). This clonotype was recorded at least ten times. This CDR3 is built from 15 residues. V was shortened by 3 bases and J by 2 bases, with 11 bases between the two germline ends. Alpha and beta chains were covered, as first-strand cDNA relied on TRAV- and TRBV-specific primers. The authors amplified TCRs for about 18 PCR cycles with a constant-region primer and a V-primer adapter. TCRdb independently ran MiXCR on the reads; one entry per CDR3 protein. Of about 100,000 distinct CDR3 sequences listed, around 21% are singletons.

The sequencing used PBMCs, collected after low-dose radiotherapy plus immunotherapy. This clonotype was sampled from a male donor with prostate cancer. The chain has TRBV12-3 or TRBV12-4 and TRBJ1-5; D is undetermined. The CDR3 here is CASSFETHGNQPQHF. CDR3 bases: TGTGCCAGCAGTTTTGAAACCCATGGCAATCAGCCCCAGCATTTT.